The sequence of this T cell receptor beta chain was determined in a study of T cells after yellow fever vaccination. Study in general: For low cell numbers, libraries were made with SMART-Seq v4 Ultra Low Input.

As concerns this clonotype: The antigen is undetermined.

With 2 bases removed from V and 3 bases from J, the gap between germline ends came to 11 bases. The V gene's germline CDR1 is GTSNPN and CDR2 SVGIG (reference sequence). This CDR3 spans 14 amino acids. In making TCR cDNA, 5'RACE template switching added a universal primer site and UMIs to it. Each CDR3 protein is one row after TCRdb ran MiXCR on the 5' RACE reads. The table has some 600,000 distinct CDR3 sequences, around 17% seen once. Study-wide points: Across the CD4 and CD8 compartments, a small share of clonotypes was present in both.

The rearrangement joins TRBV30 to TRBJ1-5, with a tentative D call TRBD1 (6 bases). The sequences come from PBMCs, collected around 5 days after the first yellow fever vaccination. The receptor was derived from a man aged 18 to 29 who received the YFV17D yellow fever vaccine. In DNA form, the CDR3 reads TGTGCCTGGAGTACAGGGTTTCTCAATCAGCCCCAGCATTTT. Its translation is CAWSTGFLNQPQHF.